The next 21 T cell receptor beta chains were all read from a single sample in a study of T cell clonality in common variable immunodeficiency. Repertoires were generated with immunoSEQ multiplex PCR, while TCRdb's copy carries only in-frame clones and drops some. This sample has 42,000 or so clones, each found more than once. Sequencing was done on a sample of peripheral blood mononuclear cells. The receptors were gathered from a person aged 18 to 70 in good health.

This clone was found many times. The read finishes 3 residues shy of the CDR3 end, and the germline J gene is used to complete it. The rearrangement uses TRBV5-1 and TRBJ2-2; tentatively, D is TRBD1 (6 bases). The CDR3 totals 15 residues. V was clipped by 4 bases and J by 0 bases, with 10 bases between them. The V gene's germline CDR1 is SGHRS and CDR2 YFSETQ. CDR3 loop: CASSRTDTNTGELFF. The covered CDR3 bases are TGCGCCAGCAGCCGGACAGATACGAACACCGGGGAG.

This clone was found many times. The read falls 3 residues short of the CDR3 end, and the missing part is taken from the germline J gene. The rearrangement joins TRBV5-1 to TRBJ2-7, with 7 bases matching TRBD1. The CDR3 is made up of 13 amino acids. Germline CDR1 reads SGHRS; CDR2 reads YFSETQ. Unmatched junction bases numbered 3, after V lost 0 bases and J lost 6 bases. The CDR3 bases that were read are TGCGCCAGCAGCTTGGAAACAGGGGCCGAG. The encoded protein is CASSLETGAE. The complete CDR3 reads CASSLETGAEQYF.

This clone was seen repeatedly, ten times or more. The observed sequence ends 3 residues before the CDR3 terminus, with the missing tail filled in from the germline J gene. The rearrangement links TRBV27 to TRBJ2-1, with 8 bases matching TRBD1. From germline, CDR1 is MNHEY and CDR2 SMNVEV (reference sequence). J was trimmed by 0 bases and V by 3 bases; bases with no gene match: 4. The CDR3 runs 16 residues. The CDR3 protein is CASSFRRGPSYNEQFF. CDR3 bases read: TGTGCCAGCAGTTTTCGCAGGGGGCCCTCCTACAATGAG.

The table lists this clone with many counts. At one end, the junction sequence differs from germline, possibly due to a read error. The CDR3 extends 3 residues past the end of the read, so its final part is completed from the germline J gene. This chain uses TRBV4-2 with TRBJ2-3, with TRBD2 identical over 9 bases. The CDR3 is 16 residues long. Germline assignment: CDR1 LGHNA and CDR2 YNFKEQ. The part of the CDR3 DNA that was read is TGCGCCAGCAGCCCAGTAGCGGGAGTTATGACAGATACG. Translation gives CASSPVAGVMTDT. The CDR3 reads in full as CASSPVAGVMTDTQYF.

This clone was picked up a small number of times. This chain's CDR3 is CASSFGGNEAFF. The CDR3 DNA, read in part, is TGTGCCAGCAGCTTCGGGGGGAATGAG. The chain couples TRBV7-9 to TRBJ1-1; possible D gene TRBD1, 5 bases. The read ends 3 residues before the CDR3 terminus; that terminus is restored from the germline J gene. This CDR3 is built from 12 residues. Germline CDR1 reads SEHNR; CDR2 reads FQNEAQ (reference sequence).

This clone was recorded many times. The read falls 3 residues short of the CDR3 end, and the missing part is taken from the germline J gene. The chain is built from TRBV6-1 and TRBJ1-4; a possible D gene is TRBD1 (5 bases). This CDR3 region has 16 residues. Germline CDR1 is MNHNS and CDR2 is SASEGT. Trimming pared 4 bases from V and 5 bases from J, leaving 17 bases between. CDR3 protein: CASSATYGGGNEKLFF. The covered CDR3 bases are TGTGCCAGCAGTGCTACCTACGGGGGGGGAAATGAAAAA.

This clone showed up many times. The read terminates 3 residues ahead of where the CDR3 ends, so the germline J gene completes it. The chain joins TRBV13 to TRBJ2-1, with D possibly being TRBD1 or TRBD2 (6 bases each). With 1 base removed from V and 4 bases from J, the gap between germline ends came to 14 bases. The length of the CDR3 is 16 residues. CDR1 and CDR2 (germline): PRHDT, FYEKMQ (reference sequence). The sequenced CDR3 bases are TGTGCCAGCAGCTTAGACAGGGTGGAGGGGTACAATGAG. It codes for CASSLDRVEGYNE. In full, the CDR3 reads CASSLDRVEGYNEQFF.

The sample holds many counts of this clone. Coverage ceases 3 residues before the CDR3 finishes, and the germline J gene fills in the end. The chain links TRBV12-5 to TRBJ2-1; TRBD2 aligns across 11 bases. Germline trimming cut 7 bases from V and 6 bases from J; bases unmatched to any gene: 11. Looked up from germline, CDR1 is LGHNT and CDR2 is FRNRAP. The CDR3 extends over 16 amino acids. This CDR3 reads CASALILAGEGNEQFF. Incomplete CDR3 DNA: TGTGCTAGTGCCCTCATACTAGCGGGAGAAGGCAATGAG.

The sample holds many counts of this clone. The read finishes 3 residues shy of the CDR3 end, and the germline J gene is used to complete it. The chain couples TRBV19 to TRBJ1-4; perhaps TRBD1 as D (5 bases). The CDR3 consists of 16 residues. V lost 4 bases, J lost 3 bases, and 15 bases lay in between. CDR1 LNHDA and CDR2 SQIVND come from the germline V gene (reference sequence). Here the CDR3 reads CASSKGLSASNEKLFF. CDR3 bases read: TGTGCCAGTAGTAAGGGACTCTCGGCCTCTAATGAAAAA.

At least ten counts were recorded for this clone. The CDR3 spells CASSVGGTGTYNEQFF. Incomplete CDR3 DNA: TGTGCCAGCAGTGTCGGGGGGACAGGGACCTACAATGAG. This sequence joins TRBV2 and TRBJ2-1, with 9 bases lining up with TRBD1. Read coverage stops 3 residues before the CDR3 terminus; the germline J gene supplies the remainder. Germline V gene sequence: CDR1 SNHLY, CDR2 FYNNEI. The CDR3 is 16 residues long. Trimming at V came to 4 bases and at J to 2 bases, leaving 6 bases not matched to a gene.

This clone was seen at least ten times. The read ends 3 residues before the CDR3 terminus; that terminus is restored from the germline J gene. The chain has TRBV5-1 and TRBJ2-5; 10 bases align to TRBD2. In germline, CDR1 is SGHRS, CDR2 YFSETQ. V dropped 0 bases and J dropped 5; count of bases not matched to a gene: 4. The CDR3 length is 15 residues. The CDR3 loop is CASSLGLAGVETQYF. The CDR3 bases that were read are TGCGCCAGCAGCTTGGGGCTAGCGGGAGTGGAGACC.

This clone was observed many times. The read falls 3 residues short of the CDR3 end, and the missing part is taken from the germline J gene. V gene TRBV19 combines with J gene TRBJ1-5, with 7 bases fitting TRBD1. With V trimmed by 10 bases and J by 4 bases, 7 bases remained unmatched. Germline V gene sequence: CDR1 LNHDA, CDR2 SQIVND (reference sequence). The CDR3 sequence is 13 residues long. The CDR3 region is CATVGQINQPQHF. CDR3 bases read: TGTGCCACAGTGGGACAGATAAATCAGCCC.

The sample holds many counts of this clone. Relative to the germline gene, one junction end is altered; a read error may explain this. The CDR3 goes on 3 residues after the read ends, and that part is filled in from the germline J gene. The rearrangement uses TRBV7-8 and TRBJ2-5; D call uncertain. Germline V gene sequence: CDR1 SGHVS, CDR2 FQNEAQ. CDR3 size: 10 residues. CDR3 sequence: CVSTGETQYF. The CDR3 bases that were read are TGTGTCAGCACCGGGGAGACC.

By sample fraction, this clone is medium-sized (0.01 to 0.1%). The sequence runs out 3 residues before the end of the CDR3; the remainder is reconstructed from the germline J gene. The chain is built from TRBV5-1 and TRBJ2-3; D is ambiguous. Deletions cut 7 bases from V and 4 bases from J, with 7 bases between. Germline-derived CDR1 and CDR2 are SGHRS and YFSETQ. The CDR3 is made up of 11 amino acids. The CDR3 protein is CASSSSDTQYF. The covered CDR3 bases are TGCGCCAGCTCCTCGTCAGATACG.

About this clone: The read halts 3 residues ahead of the CDR3 end, with the missing end drawn from the germline J gene. V and J are TRBV7-9 and TRBJ1-1, with a weak D call TRBD1 (5 bases). The CDR3 length is 15 residues. The V gene's germline CDR1 is SEHNR and CDR2 FQNEAQ (reference sequence). Trimming took off 5 bases at V and 5 bases at J, with 18 bases between the two ends. CDR3 DNA (partial): TGTGCCAGCAGCCATCCCCTAGGGGATGGGACTGAA. Its protein is CASSHPLGDGTE. From start to end, the CDR3 is CASSHPLGDGTEAFF.

This clone has a count of ten or more. Read sequence stops 3 residues before the CDR3 end, and the germline J gene provides the missing end. The gene calls are TRBV7-8 and TRBJ2-7, with 8 bases aligning to TRBD2. Looked up from germline, CDR1 is SGHVS and CDR2 is FQNEAQ. Losses at the gene ends were 2 bases for V and 5 bases for J; bases not matched to a gene: 8. The CDR3 runs to 15 residues. CDR3 region: CASSLLGTRPHEQYF. The sequenced part of the CDR3 DNA is TGTGCCAGCAGCTTACTGGGGACTAGACCCCACGAG.

This clone occurred many times. With the read ending 3 residues before the CDR3 end, the germline J gene is used to fill in that end. The chain recombines TRBV4-2 with TRBJ2-1; 7 bases agree with TRBD2. The CDR3 runs to 15 residues. With 5 bases clipped from V and 9 bases from J, the junction kept 13 bases outside the gene matches. Germline V gene sequence: CDR1 LGHNA, CDR2 YNFKEQ. This CDR3 reads CASSAGVSSVGEQFF. Partial CDR3 DNA: TGTGCCAGCAGCGCGGGGGTGTCTTCTGTTGGTGAG.

This clone occurred many times. The read ends 3 residues shy of where the CDR3 ends; the end is completed using the germline J gene. This rearrangement joins TRBV6-1 to TRBJ1-2, with no clear D. From germline, CDR1 is MNHNS and CDR2 SASEGT. CDR3 length: 11 amino acids. The V gene lost 3 bases and the J gene lost 7 bases, with 6 bases spanning the gap. The CDR3 protein is CASSDYSGYTF. The sequenced part of the CDR3 DNA is TGTGCCAGCAGTGATTATAGTGGC.

This clone was seen many times. Read coverage stops 3 residues before the CDR3 terminus; the germline J gene supplies the remainder. V is TRBV23-1 and J is TRBJ1-2; 10 bases align to TRBD1. TRBV23-1 is known as an ORF, though its function is uncertain. The CDR3 has 13 amino acids. V shed 5 bases and J 4 bases; nucleotides not matched to a gene: 1. CDR3 DNA, as far as it was read: TGCGCCAGCAGTTGGACAGGGGGCTATGGC. It translates to CASSWTGGYG. In full, the CDR3 reads CASSWTGGYGYTF.

This clone has at least ten counts. From the germline J gene comes the end of the CDR3, since the read stops 3 residues before it. The J gene is TRBJ2-7, the V gene TRBV20-1; TRBD1 might be the D (5 bases). The V gene lost 6 bases and the J gene lost 3 bases, with 18 bases spanning the gap. CDR1 is DFQATT, CDR2 SNEGSKA, per germline (reference sequence). The CDR3 runs to 14 residues. CDR3 residues: CSASLVKQGYEQYF. CDR3 DNA (partial): TGCAGTGCCTCCCTAGTAAAGCAGGGCTACGAG.

There are many counts of this clone. Read coverage stops 3 residues before the CDR3 terminus; the germline J gene supplies the remainder. The chain is built from TRBV5-4 and TRBJ2-3; 7 nucleotides line up with TRBD2. J was trimmed by 6 bases and V by 2 bases; bases with no gene match: 9. In germline, CDR1 is SGHNT, CDR2 YYREEE (reference sequence). CDR3 length: 15 residues. The CDR3 protein is CASSFLAERDDTQYF. The sequenced CDR3 bases are TGTGCCAGCAGCTTCCTAGCGGAACGGGACGATACG.